The next 30 T cell receptor beta chains were all read from a single sample in a study of regulatory T cells in long-lasting Graves disease. Arm-PCR of CDR3 regions and iRepertoire HTBI primers were used to build TCR beta libraries. TCRdb ran MiXCR on the multiplex PCR reads and lists one entry per CDR3 protein. The sample holds about half a million distinct CDR3 sequences, about 20% seen once. Stated time point: persistent/refractory GD, antithyroid drugs over 5 years with positive TRAb. The authors made the TCR library using RNA they extracted from PBMCs. The specimen comprised peripheral blood mononuclear cells (PBMCs), sampled when the disease was refractory, from a patient treated with antithyroid drugs. The receptors were gathered from a female donor with Graves disease.

The J gene is TRBJ2-5, the V gene TRBV11-2; a possible D gene is TRBD2 (5 bases). The last part of the DNA fits TRBJ2-1 better; the J call may be wrong. The germline gives CDR1 SGHAT, CDR2 FQNNGV. The CDR3 consists of 14 residues. The chain's CDR3 is CASSLDRFEGEQFF. CDR3 in DNA: TGTGCCAGCAGCTTAGATAGGTTTGAGGGTGAGCAGTTCTTC.

This chain connects TRBV6-2 or TRBV6-3 to TRBJ2-7; 7 nucleotides match TRBD2. The CDR3 runs to 16 residues. V gave up 5 bases and J gave up 0 bases; unmatched junction bases: 10. The germline gives CDR1 MNHEY, CDR2 SVGEGT. Here the CDR3 reads CASSGSVGGTSYEQYF. The CDR3 DNA is TGTGCCAGCAGTGGATCCGTCGGGGGGACCTCCTACGAGCAGTACTTC.

V is TRBV7-9 and J is TRBJ2-7; 10 bases are a match to TRBD1. Trimming took 6 bases from V and 0 from J; bases not matched to a gene: 14. The CDR3 covers 18 residues. Germline V gene sequence: CDR1 SEHNR, CDR2 FQNEAQ (reference sequence). The CDR3 nucleotides read TGTGCCAGCAGGTACAACAGACCGGGACAGGGGAACTCCTACGAGCAGTACTTC. Translated: CASRYNRPGQGNSYEQYF.

CDR3 nucleotides: TGTGCCAGTAGTAGGTGGACTAGCGGGAGGGCCGTGGGCAATGAGCAGTTCTTC. Encoded protein: CASSRWTSGRAVGNEQFF. The chain links TRBV19 to TRBJ2-1, with 15 bases fitting TRBD2. Germline CDR1 and CDR2: LNHDA and SQIVND (reference sequence). This CDR3 has 18 amino acids. J was trimmed by 6 bases and V by 4 bases; bases with no gene match: 10.

The V gene is TRBV2, the J gene TRBJ2-2; D may correspond to TRBD1 or TRBD2 (5 bases each). Germline-derived CDR1 and CDR2 are SNHLY and FYNNEI. The CDR3 spans 14 residues. Trimming stripped 2 bases from V and 6 bases from J, with 10 bases between. The CDR3 spells CASSELGVPGELFF. CDR3 sequence (DNA): TGTGCCAGCAGTGAACTGGGGGTTCCCGGGGAGCTGTTTTTT.

This clonotype was observed a handful of times. In DNA, the CDR3 is TGTGCCATCCAACAGAGCTCTGGGGCCAACGTCCTGACTTTC. Its translation is CAIQQSSGANVLTF. V usage is TRBV10-3 and J usage is TRBJ2-6; D is unresolved. This CDR3 comprises 14 residues. Deletions cut 8 bases from V and 0 bases from J, with 8 bases between. Germline CDR1 and CDR2: ENHRY and SYGVKD.

This clonotype was seen a few times. The V and J genes are TRBV9 and TRBJ1-4, with TRBD1 matching over 11 bases. J was trimmed by 7 bases and V by 5 bases; bases with no gene match: 7. The CDR3 loop spans 15 amino acids. Germline values: CDR1 SGDLS, CDR2 YYNGEE. In DNA form, the CDR3 reads TGTGCCAGCAGTGAGAGGGGACAGGGGGGTGAAAAACTGTTTTTT. Its translation is CASSERGQGGEKLFF.

This clonotype was observed a handful of times. DNA for the CDR3: TGTGCCAGCAGACCGGGCGCGGCGGACACTGAAGCTTTCTTT. Translation: CASRPGAADTEAFF. The chain carries TRBV7-9 and TRBJ1-1; D remains ambiguous. Per germline, CDR1 SEHNR and CDR2 FQNEAQ (reference sequence). V was trimmed by 6 bases and J by 3 bases, leaving 14 bases between them. This CDR3 has 14 residues.

The V gene is TRBV11-2, the J gene TRBJ2-5, with D perhaps TRBD2 (6 bases). From germline, CDR1 is SGHAT and CDR2 FQNNGV. The CDR3 consists of 15 residues. V was clipped by 0 bases and J by 4 bases, with 12 bases between them. Written as DNA, the CDR3 is TGTGCCAGCAGCTTAGAATCTAGCGACAGAGAGACCCAGTACTTC. Protein sequence: CASSLESSDRETQYF.

This clonotype was observed many times. The rearrangement links TRBV6-1 to TRBJ2-5; the match to TRBD1 covers 9 bases. There are 16 residues in the CDR3. Per the germline V gene, CDR1 is MNHNS and CDR2 is SASEGT. Trimming removed 5 bases from V and 6 bases from J; junction bases left unmatched: 13. The CDR3 sequence: CASSPRGDRVWKTQYF. CDR3 DNA: TGTGCCAGCAGTCCACGTGGGGACAGGGTTTGGAAGACCCAGTACTTC.

This clonotype occurred many times. This chain's CDR3 is CATSDLRQGYDEQYF. The CDR3 DNA sequence: TGTGCCACCAGTGATTTAAGGCAGGGGTATGACGAGCAGTACTTC. The chain uses TRBV24-1 and TRBJ2-7; a possible D gene is TRBD1 (6 bases). Trimming removed 1 base at V and 5 bases at J, with 14 bases between. The V gene's germline CDR1 is KGHDR and CDR2 SFDVKD. The CDR3 is 15 amino acids.

The J gene is TRBJ2-7, the V gene TRBV7-8, with 12 bases matching TRBD2. CDR1 and CDR2 (germline): SGHVS, FQNEAQ. The CDR3 covers 16 residues. V lost 4 bases to trimming and J lost 3 bases; unmatched junction nucleotides: 7. The CDR3: CASSSVPGLAGYEQYF. The CDR3, as DNA: TGTGCCAGCAGCTCCGTCCCGGGACTAGCGGGCTACGAGCAGTACTTC.

This clonotype occurred a few times. V gene TRBV7-9 combines with J gene TRBJ1-5; D gene unclear. Trimming left V 3 bases short and J 11 bases short, with 17 bases between. This CDR3 is built from 14 residues. Germline loops: CDR1 SEHNR, CDR2 FQNEAQ (reference sequence). The CDR3 protein is CASSLVRAGEAQHF. CDR3 in DNA: TGTGCCAGCAGCTTGGTCCGCGCGGGCGAAGCCCAGCATTTT. Filled out from reference TRBV7-9 and TRBJ1-5, the complete variable domain reads DTGVSQNPRHKITKRGQNVTFRCDPISEHNRLYWYRQTLGQGPEFLTYFQNEAQLEKSRLLSDRFSAERPKGSFSTLEIQRTEQGDSAMYLCASSLVRAGEAQHFGDGTRLSIL.

In this sample, this clonotype turned up many times. This chain connects TRBV3-1 to TRBJ1-1; D is unresolved. The V gene's germline CDR1 is LGHDT and CDR2 YNNKEL (reference sequence). The CDR3 contains 12 residues. The V and J ends lost 0 bases and 5 bases respectively, with 4 bases between them. DNA for the CDR3: TGTGCCAGCAGCCAAGATCTAACTGAAGCTTTCTTT. This gives the protein CASSQDLTEAFF. Using reference TRBV3-1 and TRBJ1-1 for the parts outside the CDR3, the full variable domain is DTAVSQTPKYLVTQMGNDKSIKCEQNLGHDTMYWYKQDSKKFLKIMFSYNNKELIINETVPNRFSPKSPDKAHLNLHINSLELGDSAVYFCASSQDLTEAFFGQGTRLTVV.

In its sample, this clonotype was seen many times. The V and J genes are TRBV11-3 and TRBJ2-5, with D maybe TRBD2 (6 bases). CDR1 and CDR2 (germline): SGHNT, YENEEA. Trimming removed 5 bases at V and 5 bases at J, with 15 bases between. CDR3 length: 14 amino acids. Here the CDR3 DNA reads TGTGCCAGCAGCACGCGGACTACCGGGGAGACCCAGTACTTC. It is translated as CASSTRTTGETQYF.

This clonotype was seen once. This may stem from a read error, because a much larger clone lies one nucleotide away. J is TRBJ1-6 and V is TRBV25-1; TRBD1 aligns across 7 bases. The length of the CDR3 is 14 residues. In germline, CDR1 is MGHDK, CDR2 SYGVNS. This chain's CDR3 is CASSTTGRYSPPHF. DNA for the CDR3: TGTGCCAGCAGCACGACAGGGAGGTATTCACCCCCCCACTTT.

This clonotype was detected ten times or more. The rearrangement uses TRBV24-1 and TRBJ2-5; TRBD1 might be the D (5 bases). Per germline, CDR1 KGHDR and CDR2 SFDVKD. This CDR3 has 13 residues. Trimming pared 4 bases from V and 5 bases from J, leaving 10 bases between. Here the CDR3 reads CATSEPGLETQYF. DNA of the CDR3: TGTGCCACCAGTGAACCAGGGCTGGAGACCCAGTACTTC.

The sample holds a few counts of this clonotype. Sequence at one end of the junction differs from germline and may be a read error. This sequence joins TRBV6-2 or TRBV6-3 and TRBJ1-1, with D perhaps TRBD1 (5 bases). In germline, CDR1 is MNHEY, CDR2 SVGEGT. The CDR3 runs to 13 residues. CDR3 DNA: TGCATCACCCGGACATCTCTGAACACTGAAGCTTTCTTT. Amino acids: CITRTSLNTEAFF.

This clonotype has a count of ten or more. CDR3 sequence reads: CASSTDRSRQPQHF. The CDR3 coding sequence is TGTGCCAGCAGTACCGACAGGTCTCGGCAGCCCCAGCATTTT. This chain connects TRBV6-1 to TRBJ1-5, with D possibly TRBD1 on 6 matching bases. V was shortened by 5 bases and J by 7 bases, with 15 bases between the two germline ends. Germline V CDR1 and CDR2: MNHNS, SASEGT. The CDR3 is 14 residues long.

This clonotype has ten or more counts. This chain joins TRBV27 and TRBJ2-5, with 7 bases lining up with TRBD1. V was pared by 4 bases and J by 3 bases, with 8 bases of the junction left unmatched. Germline V gene lookup returns CDR1 MNHEY and CDR2 SMNVEV (reference sequence). The CDR3 extends over 15 amino acids. The CDR3 sequence is CASSSPSTGKETQYF. CDR3 DNA sequence: TGTGCCAGCAGTTCACCTTCGACAGGGAAAGAGACCCAGTACTTC.

V usage is TRBV6-1 and J usage is TRBJ2-7; possibly TRBD2 for D (6 bases). V was cut by 6 bases and J by 2 bases, with 11 bases left in between. Looked up from germline, CDR1 is MNHNS and CDR2 is SASEGT. This CDR3 is built from 13 residues. The CDR3 loop reads CASRTGTPYEQYF. CDR3 in DNA: TGTGCCAGCAGAACCGGGACTCCCTACGAGCAGTACTTC.

The V call is TRBV28, the J call TRBJ2-3; the D call may be TRBD1 or TRBD2 (5 bases each). This CDR3 is 15 amino acids long. Trimming removed 2 bases from V and 5 bases from J, with 14 bases in between. Germline CDR1 reads MDHEN; CDR2 reads SYDVKM. The CDR3 loop is CASSLNIRDGDTQYF. The CDR3 DNA reads as TGTGCCAGCAGTTTAAATATCCGGGACGGAGATACGCAGTATTTT.

The sample holds many counts of this clonotype. V and J are TRBV29-1 and TRBJ1-4, with D unresolved. Germline CDR1 SQVTM, CDR2 ANQGSEA. V lost 0 bases and J 3 bases, leaving 14 bases between the germline ends. The CDR3 contains 16 residues. In DNA form, the CDR3 reads TGCAGCGTTGAAGATGACACCCTGGGGTCTAATGAAAAACTGTTTTTT. As protein: CSVEDDTLGSNEKLFF.

In this sample, this clonotype turned up many times. This sequence joins TRBV2 and TRBJ2-2; D ambiguous. This CDR3 has 13 amino acids. Germline lookup yields CDR1 SNHLY and CDR2 FYNNEI. The V end was cut by 4 bases, the J end by 5 bases, with 8 bases between. The CDR3 region is CASSGTGTGELFF. Written as DNA, the CDR3 is TGTGCCAGCAGTGGGACGGGTACCGGGGAGCTGTTTTTT.

This sequence joins TRBV5-1 and TRBJ2-7; 9 bases agree with TRBD1. V lost 0 bases and J lost 5; bases outside the gene matches: 9. Germline assignment: CDR1 SGHRS and CDR2 YFSETQ. CDR3 length: 16 residues. CDR3 DNA sequence: TGCGCCAGCAGCTTGGGGTTTGGGACAGGGTCCGACGAGCAGTACTTC. This sequence encodes CASSLGFGTGSDEQYF.

This clonotype was counted many times. The chain uses TRBV11-2 and TRBJ1-1; no definite D call. V was clipped by 7 bases and J by 0 bases, with 12 bases between them. The CDR3 is 14 amino acids. Germline V gives CDR1 SGHAT, CDR2 FQNNGV. CDR3 in DNA: TGTGCCAGCATCCTGGACTCCCTGAACACTGAAGCTTTCTTT. As protein: CASILDSLNTEAFF.

This chain links TRBV5-8 with TRBJ1-2, with 11 bases identical to TRBD1. V lost 4 bases and J lost 5; bases outside the gene matches: 7. The CDR3 loop spans 15 amino acids. From germline, CDR1 is SGHTS and CDR2 YDEGEE. The CDR3 DNA reads TGTGCCAGCAGCCCCCGGGGACAGGGGGTTTATGGCTACACCTTC. It yields the protein CASSPRGQGVYGYTF.

This clonotype has at least ten counts. The V call is TRBV28, the J call TRBJ1-5, with D uncertain. The V end lost 2 bases, the J end lost 0 bases, and 8 bases lay between the germline ends. The CDR3 has 15 residues. Germline V gene lookup returns CDR1 MDHEN and CDR2 SYDVKM. The DNA for the CDR3 is TGTGCCAGCAGTTTAACTCAGAATAGCAATCAGCCCCAGCATTTT. Translated: CASSLTQNSNQPQHF.

This clonotype was counted only a few times. This chain joins TRBV7-9 and TRBJ2-5; maybe TRBD2 (5 bases). Germline assignment: CDR1 SEHNR and CDR2 FQNEAQ (reference sequence). There are 15 residues in the CDR3. Trimming shortened V by 2 bases and J by 5 bases, and 15 bases separated the two germline ends. Written as DNA, the CDR3 is TGTGCCAGCAGCTTAATTCGAGGGCCCGGGGAGACCCAGTACTTC. It encodes CASSLIRGPGETQYF.

The chain carries TRBV20-1 and TRBJ2-3, with 9 bases lining up with TRBD1. The V gene's germline CDR1 is DFQATT and CDR2 SNEGSKA (reference sequence). There are 14 residues in the CDR3. Trimming at V came to 6 bases and at J to 5 bases, leaving 9 bases not matched to a gene. The CDR3 sequence is CSARRTGVGDTQYF. In DNA, the CDR3 is TGCAGTGCGAGACGGACAGGGGTGGGAGATACGCAGTATTTT.